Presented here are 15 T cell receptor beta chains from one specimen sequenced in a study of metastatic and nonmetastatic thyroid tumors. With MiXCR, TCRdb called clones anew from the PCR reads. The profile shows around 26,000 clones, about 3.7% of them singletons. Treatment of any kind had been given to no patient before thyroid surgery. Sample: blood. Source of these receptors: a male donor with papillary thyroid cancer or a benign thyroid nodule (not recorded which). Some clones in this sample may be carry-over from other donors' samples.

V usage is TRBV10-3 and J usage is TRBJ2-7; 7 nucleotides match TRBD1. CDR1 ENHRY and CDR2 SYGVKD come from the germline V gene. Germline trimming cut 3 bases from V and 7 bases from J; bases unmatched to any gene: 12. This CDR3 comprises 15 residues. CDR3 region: CAISDPQGTYGEQYF. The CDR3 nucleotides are TGTGCCATCAGTGACCCACAGGGGACCTACGGGGAGCAGTACTTC.

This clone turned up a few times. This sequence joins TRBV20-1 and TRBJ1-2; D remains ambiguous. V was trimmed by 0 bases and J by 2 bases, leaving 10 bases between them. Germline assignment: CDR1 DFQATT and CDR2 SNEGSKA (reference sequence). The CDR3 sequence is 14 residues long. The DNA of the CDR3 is TGCAGTGCTAGAGATCCGGGCATCAACTATGGCTACACCTTC. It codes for CSARDPGINYGYTF.

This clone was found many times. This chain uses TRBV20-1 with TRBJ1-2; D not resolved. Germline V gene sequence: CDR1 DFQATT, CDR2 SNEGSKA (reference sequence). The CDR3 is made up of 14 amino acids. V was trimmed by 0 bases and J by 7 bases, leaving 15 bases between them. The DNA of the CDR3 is TGCAGTGCTAGAGAGAGGGCAGTTCTTCGTGGCTACACCTTC. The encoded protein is CSARERAVLRGYTF.

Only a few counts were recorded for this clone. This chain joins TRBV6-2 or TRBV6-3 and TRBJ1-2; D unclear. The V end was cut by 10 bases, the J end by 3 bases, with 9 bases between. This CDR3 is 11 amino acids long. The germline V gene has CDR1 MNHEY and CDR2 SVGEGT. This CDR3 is CAIQLDYGYTF. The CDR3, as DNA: TGTGCCATCCAGTTGGACTATGGCTACACCTTC.

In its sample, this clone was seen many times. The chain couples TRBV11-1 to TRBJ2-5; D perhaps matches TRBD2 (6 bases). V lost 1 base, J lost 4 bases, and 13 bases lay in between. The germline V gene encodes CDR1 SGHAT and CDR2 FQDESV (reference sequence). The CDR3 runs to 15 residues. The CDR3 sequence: CASSLELRERETQYF. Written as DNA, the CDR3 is TGTGCCAGCAGCTTAGAACTCCGGGAGCGAGAGACCCAGTACTTC.

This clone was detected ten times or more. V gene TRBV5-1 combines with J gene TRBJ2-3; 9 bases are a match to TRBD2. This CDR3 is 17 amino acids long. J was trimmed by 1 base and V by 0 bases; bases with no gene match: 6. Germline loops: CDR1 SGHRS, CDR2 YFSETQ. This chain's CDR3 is CASSLEVSSGGTDTQYF. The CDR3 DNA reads TGCGCCAGCAGCTTGGAAGTTTCTAGCGGGGGCACAGATACGCAGTATTTT.

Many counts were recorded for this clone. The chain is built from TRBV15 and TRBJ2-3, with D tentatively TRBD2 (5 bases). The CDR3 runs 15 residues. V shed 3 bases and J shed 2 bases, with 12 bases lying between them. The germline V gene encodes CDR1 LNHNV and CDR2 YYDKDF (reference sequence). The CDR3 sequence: CATSRGVGDTDTQYF. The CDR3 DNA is TGTGCCACCAGCAGGGGAGTGGGAGACACAGATACGCAGTATTTT.

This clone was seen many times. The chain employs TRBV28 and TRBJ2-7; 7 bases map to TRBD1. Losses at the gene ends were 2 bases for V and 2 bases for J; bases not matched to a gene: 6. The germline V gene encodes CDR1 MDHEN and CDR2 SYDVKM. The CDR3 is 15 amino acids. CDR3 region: CASSLEQGIPYEQYF. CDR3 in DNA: TGTGCCAGCAGTTTAGAACAGGGGATACCCTACGAGCAGTACTTC.

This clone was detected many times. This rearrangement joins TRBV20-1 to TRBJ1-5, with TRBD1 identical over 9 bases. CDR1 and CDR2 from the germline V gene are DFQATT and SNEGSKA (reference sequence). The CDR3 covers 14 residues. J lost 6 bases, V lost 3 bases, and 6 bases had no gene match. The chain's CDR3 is CSASTGGYGQPQHF. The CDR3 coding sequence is TGCAGTGCTAGTACAGGGGGCTATGGTCAGCCCCAGCATTTT.

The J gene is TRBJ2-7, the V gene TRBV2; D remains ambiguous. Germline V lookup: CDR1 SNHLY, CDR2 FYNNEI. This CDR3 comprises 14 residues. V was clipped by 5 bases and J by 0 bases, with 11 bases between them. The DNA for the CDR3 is TGTGCCAGCAGTTCGTCGTGGGCCTCCTACGAGCAGTACTTC. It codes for CASSSSWASYEQYF.

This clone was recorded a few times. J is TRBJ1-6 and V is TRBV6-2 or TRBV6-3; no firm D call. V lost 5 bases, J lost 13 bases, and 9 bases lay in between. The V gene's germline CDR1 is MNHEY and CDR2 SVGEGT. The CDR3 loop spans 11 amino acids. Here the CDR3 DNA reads TGTGCCAGCAGTCTTCGTGGTCCCCTCCACTTT. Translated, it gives CASSLRGPLHF.

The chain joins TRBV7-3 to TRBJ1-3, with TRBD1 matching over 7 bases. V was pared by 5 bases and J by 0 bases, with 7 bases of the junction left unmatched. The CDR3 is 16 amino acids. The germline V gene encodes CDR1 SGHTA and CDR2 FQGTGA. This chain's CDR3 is CASSQGQAFSGNTIYF. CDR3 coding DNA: TGTGCCAGCAGCCAAGGACAGGCCTTCTCTGGAAACACCATATATTTT.

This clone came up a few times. CDR3 amino acids: CASSSIGGGEQYF. The CDR3 DNA reads TGTGCCAGCAGCTCTATAGGAGGGGGCGAGCAGTACTTC. The gene calls are TRBV6-1 and TRBJ2-7; D possibly uses TRBD1 or TRBD2 (6 bases each). The length of the CDR3 is 13 residues. The germline V gene encodes CDR1 MNHNS and CDR2 SASEGT. V was pared by 6 bases and J by 6 bases, with 15 bases between.

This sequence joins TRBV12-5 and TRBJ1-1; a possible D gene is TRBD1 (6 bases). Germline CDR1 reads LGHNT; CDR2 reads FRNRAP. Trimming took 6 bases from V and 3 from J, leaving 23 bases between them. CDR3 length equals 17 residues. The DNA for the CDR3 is TGTGCTAGTGGAAATGGGGGCTCCAGTGTGGGGGACACTGAAGCTTTCTTT. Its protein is CASGNGGSSVGDTEAFF.

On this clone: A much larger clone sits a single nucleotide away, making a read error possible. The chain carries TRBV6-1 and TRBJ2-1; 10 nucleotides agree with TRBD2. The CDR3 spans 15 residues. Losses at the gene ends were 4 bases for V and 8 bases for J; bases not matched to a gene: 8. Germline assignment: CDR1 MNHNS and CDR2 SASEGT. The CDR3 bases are TGTGCCAGCAGTGGCGGGGCTAGCGGGAGTTATGAGCAGTTCTTC. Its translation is CASSGGASGSYEQFF.